This T cell receptor (beta chain) was captured in a study of blood T cell repertoires in COVID-19. Data came from immunoSEQ multiplex PCR; TCRdb stores just in-frame clones and leaves some out. The data hold more than 200,000 clones, with 86% observed a single time. The germline V and J ends were trimmed by 4 bases and 2 bases, with 11 bases remaining between them. The CDR3 totals 15 residues. Looked up from germline, CDR1 is LNHDA and CDR2 is SQIVND (reference sequence). Sequencing was carried out using peripheral blood. The chain carries TRBV19 and TRBJ1-4, with D perhaps TRBD1 (5 bases). The source of this sequence is a man older than 75 with acute or convalescent COVID-19. This chain's CDR3 is CASSTTGGTNEKLFF. Here the CDR3 DNA reads TGTGCCAGTAGTACCACGGGGGGTACTAATGAAAAACTGTTTTTT.